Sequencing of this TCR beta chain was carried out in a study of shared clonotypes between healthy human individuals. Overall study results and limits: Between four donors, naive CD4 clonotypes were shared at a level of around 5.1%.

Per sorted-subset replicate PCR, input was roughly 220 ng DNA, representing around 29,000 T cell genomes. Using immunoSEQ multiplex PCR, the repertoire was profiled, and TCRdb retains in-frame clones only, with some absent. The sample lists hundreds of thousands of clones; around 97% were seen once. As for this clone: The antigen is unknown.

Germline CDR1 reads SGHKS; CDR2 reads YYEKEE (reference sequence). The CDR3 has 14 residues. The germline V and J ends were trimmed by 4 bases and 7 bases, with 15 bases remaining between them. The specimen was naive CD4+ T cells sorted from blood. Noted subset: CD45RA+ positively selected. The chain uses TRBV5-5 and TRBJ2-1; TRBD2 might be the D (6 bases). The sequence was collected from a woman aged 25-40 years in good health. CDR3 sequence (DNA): TGTGCCAGCAGCCTGACTAGTACGGTTAATGAGCAGTTCTTC. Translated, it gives CASSLTSTVNEQFF.